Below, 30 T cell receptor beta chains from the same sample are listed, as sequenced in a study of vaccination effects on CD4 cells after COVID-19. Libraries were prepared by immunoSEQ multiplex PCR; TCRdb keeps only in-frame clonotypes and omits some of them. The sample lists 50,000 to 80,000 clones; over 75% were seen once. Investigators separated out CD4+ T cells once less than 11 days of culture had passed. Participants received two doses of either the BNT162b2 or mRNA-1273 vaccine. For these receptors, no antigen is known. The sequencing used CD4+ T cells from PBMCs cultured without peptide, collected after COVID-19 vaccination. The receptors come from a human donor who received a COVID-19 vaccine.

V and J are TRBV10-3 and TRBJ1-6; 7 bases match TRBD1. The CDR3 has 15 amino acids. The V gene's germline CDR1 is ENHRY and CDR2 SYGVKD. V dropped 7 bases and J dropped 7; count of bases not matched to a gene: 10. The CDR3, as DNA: TGTGCCATCACTCGGGAACAGGGGATGAATTCACCCCTCCACTTT. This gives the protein CAITREQGMNSPLHF.

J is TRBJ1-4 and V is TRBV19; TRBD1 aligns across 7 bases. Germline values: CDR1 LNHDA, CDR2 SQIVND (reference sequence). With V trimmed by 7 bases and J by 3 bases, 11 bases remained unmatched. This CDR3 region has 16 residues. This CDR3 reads CASKGGRGRANEKLFF. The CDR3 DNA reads TGTGCCAGTAAAGGGGGCAGGGGCCGAGCTAATGAAAAACTGTTTTTT.

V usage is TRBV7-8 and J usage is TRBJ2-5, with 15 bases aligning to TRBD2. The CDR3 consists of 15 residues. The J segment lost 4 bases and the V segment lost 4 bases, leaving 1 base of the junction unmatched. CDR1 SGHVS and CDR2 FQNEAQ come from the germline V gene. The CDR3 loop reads CASSSGLAGGETQYF. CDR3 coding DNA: TGTGCCAGCAGCTCGGGACTAGCGGGGGGAGAGACCCAGTACTTC.

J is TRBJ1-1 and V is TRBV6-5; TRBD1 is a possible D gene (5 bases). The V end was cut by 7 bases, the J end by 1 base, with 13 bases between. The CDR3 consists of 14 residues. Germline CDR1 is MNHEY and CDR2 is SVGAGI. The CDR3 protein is CASTTSGGNTEAFF. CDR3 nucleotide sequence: TGTGCCAGCACCACCAGCGGGGGGAACACTGAAGCTTTCTTT.

Written as DNA, the CDR3 is TGCGCCAGCAGCCGCGACCCCCCCGGACAGGGTAATGAAAAACTGTTTTTT. Encoded protein: CASSRDPPGQGNEKLFF. The rearrangement uses TRBV5-1 and TRBJ1-4, with 8 bases matching TRBD1. From germline, CDR1 is SGHRS and CDR2 YFSETQ. J was trimmed by 4 bases and V by 4 bases; bases with no gene match: 12. CDR3 length: 17 residues.

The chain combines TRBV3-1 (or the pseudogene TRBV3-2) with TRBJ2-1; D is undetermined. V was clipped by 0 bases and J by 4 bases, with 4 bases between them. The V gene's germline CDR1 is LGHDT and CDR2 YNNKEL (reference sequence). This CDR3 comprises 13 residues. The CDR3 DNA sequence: TGTGCCAGCAGCCAAGACGGATACAATGAGCAGTTCTTC. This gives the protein CASSQDGYNEQFF.

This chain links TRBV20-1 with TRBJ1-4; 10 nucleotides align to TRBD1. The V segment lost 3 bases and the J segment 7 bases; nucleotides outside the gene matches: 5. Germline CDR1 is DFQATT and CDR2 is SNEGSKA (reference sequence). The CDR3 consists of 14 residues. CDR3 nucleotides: TGCAGTGCTAGTTACGACAGGGGGCGTGAAAAACTGTTTTTT. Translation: CSASYDRGREKLFF.

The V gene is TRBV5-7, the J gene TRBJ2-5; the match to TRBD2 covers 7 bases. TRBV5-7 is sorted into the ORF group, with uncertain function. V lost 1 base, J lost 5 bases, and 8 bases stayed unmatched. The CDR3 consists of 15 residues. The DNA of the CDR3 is TGTGCCAGCAGCTTGACAAGGACTAGACGGGAGACCCAGTACTTC. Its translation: CASSLTRTRRETQYF.

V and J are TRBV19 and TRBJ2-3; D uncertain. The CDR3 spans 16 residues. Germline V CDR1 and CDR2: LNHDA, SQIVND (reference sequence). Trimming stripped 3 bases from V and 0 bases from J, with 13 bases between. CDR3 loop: CASSMVLFTSTDTQYF. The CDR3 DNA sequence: TGTGCCAGTAGTATGGTCCTATTTACTAGCACAGATACGCAGTATTTT. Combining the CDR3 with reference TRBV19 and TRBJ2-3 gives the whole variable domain DGGITQSPKYLFRKEGQNVTLSCEQNLNHDAMYWYRQDPGQGLRLIYYSQIVNDFQKGDIAEGYSVSREKKESFPLTVTSAQKNPTAFYLCASSMVLFTSTDTQYFGPGTRLTVL.

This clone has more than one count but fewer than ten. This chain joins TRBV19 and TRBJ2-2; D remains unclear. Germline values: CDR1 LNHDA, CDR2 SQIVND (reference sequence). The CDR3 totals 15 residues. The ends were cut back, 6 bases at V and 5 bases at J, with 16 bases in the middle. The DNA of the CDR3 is TGTGCCAGTAGACCCTCCCTAACGTGGACCGGGGAGCTGTTTTTT. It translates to CASRPSLTWTGELFF.

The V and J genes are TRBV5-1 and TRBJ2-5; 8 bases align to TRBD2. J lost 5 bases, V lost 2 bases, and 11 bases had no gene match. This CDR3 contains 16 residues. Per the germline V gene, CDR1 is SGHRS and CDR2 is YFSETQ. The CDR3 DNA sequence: TGCGCCAGCAGCTTATTGGCGGGGGGTAACTCGGAGACCCAGTACTTC. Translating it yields CASSLLAGGNSETQYF.

The CDR3 sequence is CASPRTRGQYV. The DNA of the CDR3 is TGTGCCAGCCCCCGGACCCGAGGGCAGTACGTC. The chain couples TRBV11-2 to TRBJ2-7; no definite D call. CDR3 size: 11 residues. The germline gives CDR1 SGHAT, CDR2 FQNNGV. Trimming took off 8 bases at V and 9 bases at J, with 14 bases between the two ends.

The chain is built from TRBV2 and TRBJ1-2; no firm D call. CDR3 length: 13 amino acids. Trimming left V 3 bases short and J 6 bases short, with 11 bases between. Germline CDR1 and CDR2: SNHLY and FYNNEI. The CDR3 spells CASSESRPHGYTF. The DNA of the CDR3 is TGTGCCAGCAGTGAGAGTCGACCCCATGGCTACACCTTC.

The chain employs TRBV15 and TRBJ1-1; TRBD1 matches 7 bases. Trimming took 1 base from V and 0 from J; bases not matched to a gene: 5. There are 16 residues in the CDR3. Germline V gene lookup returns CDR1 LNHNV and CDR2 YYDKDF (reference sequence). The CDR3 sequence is CATSRGQGGVNTEAFF. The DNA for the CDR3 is TGTGCCACCAGCAGAGGACAGGGAGGTGTGAACACTGAAGCTTTCTTT.

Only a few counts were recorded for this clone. The CDR3 sequence is CASSDRGNGYGYTF. In DNA form, the CDR3 reads TGTGCCAGTAGTGACAGGGGGAATGGCTATGGCTACACCTTC. This chain connects TRBV19 to TRBJ1-2, with 9 bases lining up with TRBD1. This CDR3 comprises 14 residues. After removal of 5 bases from V and 4 bases from J, the junction contained 5 bases not matched to a gene. Germline-derived CDR1 and CDR2 are LNHDA and SQIVND (reference sequence).

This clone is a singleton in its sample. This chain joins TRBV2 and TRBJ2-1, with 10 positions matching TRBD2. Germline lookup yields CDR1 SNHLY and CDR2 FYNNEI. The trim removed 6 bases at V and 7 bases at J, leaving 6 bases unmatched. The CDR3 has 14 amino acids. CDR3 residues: CASRKSSGGNEQFF. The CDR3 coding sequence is TGTGCCAGCAGAAAATCTAGCGGGGGAAATGAGCAGTTCTTC. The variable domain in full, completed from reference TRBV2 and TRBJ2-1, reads EPEVTQTPSHQVTQMGQEVILRCVPISNHLYFYWYRQILGQKVEFLVSFYNNEISEKSEIFDDQFSVERPDGSNFTLKIRSTKLEDSAMYFCASRKSSGGNEQFFGPGTRLTVL.

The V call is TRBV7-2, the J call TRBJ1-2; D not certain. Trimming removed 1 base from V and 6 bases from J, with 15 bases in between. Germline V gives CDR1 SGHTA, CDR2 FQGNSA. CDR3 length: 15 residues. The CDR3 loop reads CASSLEWANRDGYTF. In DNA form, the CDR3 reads TGTGCCAGCAGCTTAGAATGGGCTAACCGCGATGGCTACACCTTC.

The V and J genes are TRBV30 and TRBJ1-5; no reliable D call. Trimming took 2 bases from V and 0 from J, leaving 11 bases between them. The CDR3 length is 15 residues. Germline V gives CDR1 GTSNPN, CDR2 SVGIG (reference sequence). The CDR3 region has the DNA TGTGCCTGGAGTCCGCCGGGATATAGCAATCAGCCCCAGCATTTT. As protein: CAWSPPGYSNQPQHF. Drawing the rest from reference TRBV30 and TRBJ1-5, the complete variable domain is SQTIHQWPATLVQPVGSPLSLECTVEGTSNPNLYWYRQAAGRGLQLLFYSVGIGQISSEVPQNLSASRPQDRQFILSSKKLLLSDSGFYLCAWSPPGYSNQPQHFGDGTRLSIL.

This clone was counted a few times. The CDR3 here is CASSFFRRGDTGELFF. In DNA, the CDR3 is TGCGCCAGCAGCTTTTTCCGACGGGGGGACACCGGGGAGCTGTTTTTT. The chain links TRBV5-1 to TRBJ2-2; 7 bases line up with TRBD2. CDR3 length equals 16 residues. The V segment lost 2 bases and the J segment 3 bases; nucleotides outside the gene matches: 7. Looked up from germline, CDR1 is SGHRS and CDR2 is YFSETQ.

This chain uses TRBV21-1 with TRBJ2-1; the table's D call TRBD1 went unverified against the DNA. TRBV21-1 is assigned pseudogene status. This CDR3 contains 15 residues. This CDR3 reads CASSNRDRGYNEQFF. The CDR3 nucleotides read TGTGCCAGCAGCAACCGGGACAGGGGATACAATGAGCAGTTCTTC.

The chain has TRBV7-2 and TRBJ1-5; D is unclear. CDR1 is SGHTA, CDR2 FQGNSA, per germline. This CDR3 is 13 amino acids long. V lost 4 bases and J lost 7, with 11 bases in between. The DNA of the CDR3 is TGTGCCAGCAGCTCCTCCCGTGGGCAGCCCCAGCATTTT. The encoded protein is CASSSSRGQPQHF. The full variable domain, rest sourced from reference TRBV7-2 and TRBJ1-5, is GAGVSQSPSNKVTEKGKDVELRCDPISGHTALYWYRQSLGQGLEFLIYFQGNSAPDKSGLPSDRFSAERTGGSVSTLTIQRTQQEDSAVYLCASSSSRGQPQHFGDGTRLSIL.

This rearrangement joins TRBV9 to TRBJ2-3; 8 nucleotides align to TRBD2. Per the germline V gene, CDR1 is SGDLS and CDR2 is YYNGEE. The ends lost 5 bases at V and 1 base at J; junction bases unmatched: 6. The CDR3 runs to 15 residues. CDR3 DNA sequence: TGTGCCAGCAGTGATAGCGGGACACGCACAGATACGCAGTATTTT. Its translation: CASSDSGTRTDTQYF.

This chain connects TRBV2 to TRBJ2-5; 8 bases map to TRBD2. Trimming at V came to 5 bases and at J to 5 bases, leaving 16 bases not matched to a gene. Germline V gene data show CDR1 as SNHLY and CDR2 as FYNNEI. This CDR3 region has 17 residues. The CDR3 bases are TGTGCCAGCAGTACCCCCAGGAGCGGGGGTACTAGGGAGACCCAGTACTTC. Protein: CASSTPRSGGTRETQYF.

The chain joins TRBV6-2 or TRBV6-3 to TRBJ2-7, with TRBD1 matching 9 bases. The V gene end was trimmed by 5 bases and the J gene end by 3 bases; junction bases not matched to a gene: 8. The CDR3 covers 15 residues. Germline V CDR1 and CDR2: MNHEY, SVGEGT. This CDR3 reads CASSPPQGARYEQYV. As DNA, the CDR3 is TGTGCCAGCAGTCCACCACAGGGGGCGCGCTACGAGCAGTACGTC.

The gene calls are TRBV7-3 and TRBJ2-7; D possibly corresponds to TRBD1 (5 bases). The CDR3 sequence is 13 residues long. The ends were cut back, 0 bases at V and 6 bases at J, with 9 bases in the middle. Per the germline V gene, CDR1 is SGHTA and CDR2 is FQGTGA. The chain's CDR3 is CASSLTPGIEQYV. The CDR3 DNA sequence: TGTGCCAGCAGCTTAACTCCAGGGATCGAGCAGTACGTC.

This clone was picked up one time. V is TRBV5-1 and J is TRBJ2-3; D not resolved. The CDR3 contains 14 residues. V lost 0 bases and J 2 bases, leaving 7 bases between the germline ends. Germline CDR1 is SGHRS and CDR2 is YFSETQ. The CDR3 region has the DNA TGCGCCAGCAGCTTGGGAGATCACACAGATACGCAGTATTTT. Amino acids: CASSLGDHTDTQYF.

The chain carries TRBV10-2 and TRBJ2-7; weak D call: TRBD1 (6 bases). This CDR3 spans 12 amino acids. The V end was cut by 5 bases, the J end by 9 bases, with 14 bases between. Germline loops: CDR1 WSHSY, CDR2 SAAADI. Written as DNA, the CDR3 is TGCGCCAGCAGTTTACAGGGTGAGGGGCAGTACGTC. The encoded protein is CASSLQGEGQYV.

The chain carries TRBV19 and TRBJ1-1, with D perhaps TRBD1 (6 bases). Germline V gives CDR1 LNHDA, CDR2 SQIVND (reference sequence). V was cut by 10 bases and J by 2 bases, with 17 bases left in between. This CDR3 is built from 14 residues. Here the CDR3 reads CATINRDKNTEAFF. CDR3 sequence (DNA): TGTGCCACAATAAACCGGGACAAAAACACTGAAGCTTTCTTT.

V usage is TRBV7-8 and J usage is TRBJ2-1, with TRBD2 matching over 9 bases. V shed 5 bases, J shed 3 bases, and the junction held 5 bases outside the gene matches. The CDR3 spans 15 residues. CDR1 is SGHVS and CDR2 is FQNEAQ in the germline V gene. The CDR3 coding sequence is TGTGCCAGCAGCCCGCGGGGGGGCCGCTACAATGAGCAGTTCTTC. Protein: CASSPRGGRYNEQFF.

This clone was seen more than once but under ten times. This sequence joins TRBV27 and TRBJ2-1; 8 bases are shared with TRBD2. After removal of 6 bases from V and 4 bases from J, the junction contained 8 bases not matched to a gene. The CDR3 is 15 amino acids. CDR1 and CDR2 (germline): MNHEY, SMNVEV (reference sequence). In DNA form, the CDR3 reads TGTGCCAGCAGCCCCTTGCGGGGGGTATACAATGAGCAGTTCTTC. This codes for CASSPLRGVYNEQFF.